Shown below are 10 T cell receptor beta chains from a single sample sequenced in a study of shared clonotypes between healthy human individuals. TCRdb's copy holds only in-frame clones and misses some; the assay was immunoSEQ multiplex PCR. In the table there are 900,000 to 1,200,000 clones, 78% of which are singletons. Sequencing was done on a sample of memory CD4+ T cells from PBMCs. The subset is: CD45RA-negative fraction. The receptors here all came from a man aged 18 to 29 in good health. Some clones in this sample may be carry-over from other donors' samples.

The sample holds many counts of this clone. The chain carries TRBV30 and TRBJ2-4; D uncertain. CDR1 and CDR2 from the germline V gene are GTSNPN and SVGIG (reference sequence). The CDR3 spans 15 residues. Deletions cut 0 bases from V and 0 bases from J, with 9 bases between. The CDR3 spells CAWSVGSLAKNIQYF. CDR3 in DNA: TGTGCCTGGAGTGTTGGCAGCCTAGCCAAAAACATTCAGTACTTC.

DNA for the CDR3: TGCAGCGCTGCCCGGGGTGGCGAGCAGTACTTC. As protein: CSAARGGEQYF. The chain recombines TRBV29-1 with TRBJ2-7, with D possibly being TRBD2 (5 bases). CDR3 size: 11 residues. The germline gives CDR1 SQVTM, CDR2 ANQGSEA. Trimming removed 7 bases at V and 6 bases at J, with 13 bases between.

This clone was detected a few times. Within the sample, other DNA sequences also encode this same CDR3. The V gene is TRBV28, the J gene TRBJ1-2; the D gene is possibly TRBD1 (5 bases). Germline loops: CDR1 MDHEN, CDR2 SYDVKM. This CDR3 region has 14 residues. V shed 3 bases and J shed 2 bases, with 10 bases lying between them. CDR3 bases: TGTGCCAGCAGTTTTCACGGGGGGAACTATGGCTACACCTTC. It translates to CASSFHGGNYGYTF.

This chain links TRBV30 with TRBJ2-7, with unresolved D. The V end lost 0 bases, the J end lost 0 bases, and 9 bases lay between the germline ends. CDR3 length: 14 residues. Germline CDR1 GTSNPN, CDR2 SVGIG (reference sequence). The CDR3 coding sequence is TGTGCCTGGAGTGTTAGTAGAAGCTCCTACGAGCAGTACTTC. Its translation is CAWSVSRSSYEQYF.

This rearrangement joins TRBV6-1 to TRBJ2-3, with 8 nucleotides matching TRBD2. This CDR3 is built from 15 residues. Germline loops: CDR1 MNHNS, CDR2 SASEGT. J was trimmed by 6 bases and V by 3 bases; bases with no gene match: 8. CDR3 in DNA: TGTGCCAGCAGTGATTCGGGACTAGTCTTCGATACGCAGTATTTT. This encodes CASSDSGLVFDTQYF.

This clone was counted a single time. The rearrangement links TRBV28 to TRBJ1-2, with 8 bases identical to TRBD1. V shed 5 bases, J shed 9 bases, and the junction held 5 bases outside the gene matches. CDR1 and CDR2 (germline): MDHEN, SYDVKM. The CDR3 covers 12 residues. CDR3 sequence (DNA): TGTGCCAGCAGTCCCGACAGGGGTCGCTACACCTTC. Its translation: CASSPDRGRYTF.

The chain employs TRBV11-1 and TRBJ2-5; tentative D call: TRBD1 (7 bases). V dropped 8 bases and J dropped 1 base, with 11 bases sitting between them. There are 13 residues in the CDR3. Germline V gives CDR1 SGHAT, CDR2 FQDESV (reference sequence). The CDR3 loop is CASAGTAQETQYF. CDR3 sequence (DNA): TGTGCCAGCGCGGGGACAGCCCAAGAGACCCAGTACTTC.

The rearrangement joins TRBV5-1 to TRBJ2-1, with D perhaps TRBD1 (6 bases). Germline V gene data show CDR1 as SGHRS and CDR2 as YFSETQ. The CDR3 sequence is 15 residues long. Trimming shortened V by 6 bases and J by 0 bases, and 13 bases separated the two germline ends. This chain's CDR3 is CASTSRGYSYNEQFF. In nucleotides, the CDR3 is TGCGCCAGCACCTCAAGGGGGTACTCCTACAATGAGCAGTTCTTC.

This clone has only a few counts. The V call is TRBV11-3, the J call TRBJ2-1; TRBD2 matches at 8 bases. Trimming took 0 bases from V and 15 from J; bases not matched to a gene: 7. The CDR3 is 13 residues long. The germline V gene encodes CDR1 SGHNT and CDR2 YENEEA. CDR3 loop: CASSLDLSGSMFF. DNA for the CDR3: TGTGCCAGCAGCTTAGATTTGAGCGGGAGTATGTTCTTC.

This chain links TRBV21-1 with TRBJ2-2; TRBD2, the D gene given by the table, was not confirmed from the DNA. TRBV21-1 is a documented pseudogene. The CDR3 spans 16 residues. In nucleotides, the CDR3 is TGTGCCAGCAGCAATCAGGGACTCAGACTCATAGGGGAGCTGTTTTTT. It translates to CASSNQGLRLIGELFF.